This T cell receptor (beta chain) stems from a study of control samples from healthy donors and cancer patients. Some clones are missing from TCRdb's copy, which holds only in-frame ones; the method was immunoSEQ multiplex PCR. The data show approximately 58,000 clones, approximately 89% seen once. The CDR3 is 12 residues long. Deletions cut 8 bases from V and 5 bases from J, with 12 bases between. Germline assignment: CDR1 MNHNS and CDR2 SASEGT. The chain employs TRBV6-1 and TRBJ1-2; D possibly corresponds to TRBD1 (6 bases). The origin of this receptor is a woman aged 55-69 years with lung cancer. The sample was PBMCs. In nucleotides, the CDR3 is TGTGCCAGCTCGGACAGAACTTATGGCTACACCTTC. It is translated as CASSDRTYGYTF.